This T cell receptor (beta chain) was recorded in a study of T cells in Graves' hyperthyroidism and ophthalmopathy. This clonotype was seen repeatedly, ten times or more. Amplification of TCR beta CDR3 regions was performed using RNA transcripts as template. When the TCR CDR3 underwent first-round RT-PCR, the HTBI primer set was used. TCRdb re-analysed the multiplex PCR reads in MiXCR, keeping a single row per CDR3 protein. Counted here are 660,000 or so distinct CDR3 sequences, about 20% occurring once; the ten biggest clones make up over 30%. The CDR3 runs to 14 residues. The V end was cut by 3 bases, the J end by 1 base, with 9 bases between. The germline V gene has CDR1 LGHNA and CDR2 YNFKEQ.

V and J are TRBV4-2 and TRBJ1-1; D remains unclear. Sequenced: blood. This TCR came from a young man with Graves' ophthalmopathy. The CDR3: CASSQQAKNTEAFF. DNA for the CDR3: TGTGCCAGCAGCCAGCAGGCCAAGAACACTGAAGCTTTCTTT.